These 25 T cell receptor beta chains were sequenced from one sample in a study of T cell responses to AZD1222 COVID-19 vaccine. Method: immunoSEQ multiplex PCR; TCRdb's copy keeps in-frame clones and lacks some. The profile shows tens of thousands of clones, about 90% of them singletons. Sequenced here: peripheral blood, sampled on day 0 of AZD1222 vaccination. Source of these receptors: an adult in good health.

The J gene is TRBJ2-7, the V gene TRBV9; D is undetermined. V lost 0 bases, J lost 6 bases, and 10 bases lay in between. CDR3 size: 13 residues. Germline V gives CDR1 SGDLS, CDR2 YYNGEE. The CDR3 loop reads CASSVGQASEQYF. CDR3 sequence (DNA): TGTGCCAGCAGCGTAGGCCAGGCTAGCGAGCAGTACTTC. The whole variable domain, remainder taken from reference TRBV9 and TRBJ2-7, is DSGVTQTPKHLITATGQRVTLRCSPRSGDLSVYWYQQSLDQGLQFLIQYYNGEERAKGNILERFSAQQFPDLHSELNLSSLELGDSALYFCASSVGQASEQYFGPGTRLTVT.

This chain connects TRBV27 to TRBJ2-1; TRBD2 agrees at 8 bases. The V segment lost 8 bases and the J segment 16 bases; nucleotides outside the gene matches: 28. The CDR3 contains 17 residues. CDR1 and CDR2 from the germline V gene are MNHEY and SMNVEV (reference sequence). This CDR3 is CASRPDGRAEVPGRGFF. The CDR3 nucleotides read TGTGCCAGCCGGCCTGACGGGAGGGCCGAAGTTCCAGGAAGAGGTTTCTTC.

The chain combines TRBV27 with TRBJ1-1, with TRBD1 matching over 9 bases. CDR3 size: 13 residues. After removal of 4 bases from V and 7 bases from J, the junction contained 4 bases not matched to a gene. Germline values: CDR1 MNHEY, CDR2 SMNVEV (reference sequence). The CDR3 DNA follows: TGTGCCAGCAGTTATGGACAGGGGTATGAAGCTTTCTTT. As protein: CASSYGQGYEAFF.

The chain combines TRBV6-5 with TRBJ2-1; 10 nucleotides match TRBD2. Trimming took 5 bases from V and 9 from J; bases not matched to a gene: 10. Germline lookup yields CDR1 MNHEY and CDR2 SVGAGI. The CDR3 covers 15 residues. CDR3 sequence (DNA): TGTGCCAGCAGTAGAGGGGCTAGCGGGAGTTTTGAGCAGTTCTTC. Protein sequence: CASSRGASGSFEQFF.

The chain carries TRBV11-2 and TRBJ2-2, with D possibly matching TRBD2 (6 bases). V shed 4 bases and J shed 3 bases, with 21 bases lying between them. CDR1 and CDR2 (germline): SGHAT, FQNNGV. There are 18 residues in the CDR3. DNA for the CDR3: TGTGCCAGCAGCTCCTATCGCCTCCGGGAGTCGGACACCGGGGAGCTGTTTTTT. Its protein product is CASSSYRLRESDTGELFF.

V is TRBV28 and J is TRBJ2-5, with 7 bases lining up with TRBD2. V lost 6 bases to trimming and J lost 5 bases; unmatched junction nucleotides: 18. This CDR3 comprises 17 residues. CDR1 is MDHEN, CDR2 SYDVKM, per germline. The CDR3 reads CASSPVRLSGYRETQYF. CDR3 DNA: TGTGCCAGCAGCCCAGTTCGGCTTAGCGGGTATAGGGAGACCCAGTACTTC.

The V gene is TRBV4-2, the J gene TRBJ1-2; D is uncertain. The CDR3 length is 14 residues. Trimming took 0 bases from V and 2 from J, leaving 7 bases between them. Germline V gene lookup returns CDR1 LGHNA and CDR2 YNFKEQ. This chain's CDR3 is CASSQDGYNYGYTF. DNA for the CDR3: TGTGCCAGCAGCCAAGATGGATACAACTATGGCTACACCTTC.

V is TRBV30 and J is TRBJ2-1; D tentatively reads TRBD1 or TRBD2 (6 bases each). Germline V CDR1 and CDR2: GTSNPN, SVGIG (reference sequence). V gave up 2 bases and J gave up 7 bases, with 12 bases separating them. This CDR3 contains 13 residues. The CDR3 sequence: CAWSSGAQNEQFF. The CDR3 DNA reads as TGTGCCTGGAGTTCGGGGGCTCAAAATGAGCAGTTCTTC.

This clone was found a few times. CDR3 protein: CASSLFYEQYF. The CDR3 coding sequence is TGTGCCAGCAGCTTATTTTACGAGCAGTACTTC. The rearrangement joins TRBV11-3 to TRBJ2-7; D uncertain. Germline values: CDR1 SGHNT, CDR2 YENEEA. This CDR3 region has 11 residues. The V and J ends lost 2 bases and 4 bases respectively, with 3 bases between them.

The chain is built from TRBV10-3 and TRBJ1-5, with 7 bases matching TRBD1. Germline loops: CDR1 ENHRY, CDR2 SYGVKD. CDR3 length: 13 amino acids. Trimming cost V 6 bases and J 7 bases; bases outside gene matches: 6. The CDR3, as DNA: TGTGCCATCAGGAGGGACAGCGACCAGCCCCAGCATTTT. Amino acids: CAIRRDSDQPQHF.

This clone came up a few times. This chain links TRBV6-6 with TRBJ1-1; maybe TRBD1 (5 bases). The CDR3 sequence is 14 residues long. Germline V gene sequence: CDR1 MNHNY, CDR2 SVGAGI (reference sequence). Trimming removed 2 bases at V and 4 bases at J, with 11 bases between. CDR3 nucleotides: TGTGCCAGCAGTTACCAGGTCGGGGGCACTGAAGCTTTCTTT. It encodes CASSYQVGGTEAFF.

The chain uses TRBV19 and TRBJ1-5; 9 nucleotides agree with TRBD1. The CDR3 covers 14 residues. Germline V gene data show CDR1 as LNHDA and CDR2 as SQIVND (reference sequence). The V gene end was trimmed by 9 bases and the J gene end by 4 bases; junction bases not matched to a gene: 7. DNA of the CDR3: TGTGCCAGCCTCGGGGACAGGGCGAATCAGCCCCAGCATTTT. This codes for CASLGDRANQPQHF.

This chain joins TRBV6-2 or TRBV6-3 and TRBJ2-7, with TRBD1 matching 7 bases. V shed 0 bases and J 3 bases; nucleotides not matched to a gene: 5. In germline, CDR1 is MNHEY, CDR2 SVGEGT. This CDR3 region has 15 residues. CDR3 loop: CASSYSGQQNYEQYF. The CDR3 DNA sequence: TGTGCCAGCAGTTACTCGGGACAGCAGAACTACGAGCAGTACTTC.

V and J are TRBV9 and TRBJ2-1, with 10 bases aligning to TRBD2. This CDR3 is 18 amino acids long. Losses at the gene ends were 0 bases for V and 4 bases for J; bases not matched to a gene: 10. The germline CDR1 and CDR2 sequences are SGDLS and YYNGEE. The CDR3 reads CASSVVPSEGLAYNEQFF. CDR3 nucleotide sequence: TGTGCCAGCAGCGTAGTTCCCTCCGAGGGACTAGCGTACAATGAGCAGTTCTTC.

The chain links TRBV19 to TRBJ2-1; 11 bases map to TRBD2. CDR1 LNHDA and CDR2 SQIVND come from the germline V gene (reference sequence). The V segment lost 6 bases and the J segment 8 bases; nucleotides outside the gene matches: 9. This CDR3 contains 15 residues. The CDR3 sequence: CASRSSGRANDEQFF. CDR3 sequence (DNA): TGTGCCAGTAGGAGTAGCGGGAGGGCCAACGATGAGCAGTTCTTC.

The chain couples TRBV27 to TRBJ2-1, with D perhaps given as TRBD1 or TRBD2 (5 bases each). V lost 1 base and J lost 8, with 18 bases in between. CDR3 length equals 16 residues. Germline CDR1 and CDR2: MNHEY and SMNVEV (reference sequence). The CDR3 is CASSLLSAGGSDEQFF. The CDR3 nucleotides read TGTGCCAGCAGTTTATTATCGGCTGGGGGATCCGATGAGCAGTTCTTC.

This chain links TRBV29-1 with TRBJ1-2; TRBD1 might be the D (5 bases). CDR3 length: 12 amino acids. CDR1 and CDR2 from the germline V gene are SQVTM and ANQGSEA. Trimming cost V 1 base and J 8 bases, with 11 bases left between them. CDR3 protein: CSVEGGAGGYTF. CDR3 bases: TGCAGCGTTGAAGGCGGGGCTGGCGGCTACACCTTC.

The rearrangement links TRBV11-3 to TRBJ1-1; no definite D call. V was pared by 3 bases and J by 2 bases, with 7 bases between. Per germline, CDR1 SGHNT and CDR2 YENEEA. This CDR3 comprises 13 residues. CDR3 sequence: CASSFWVNTEAFF. DNA for the CDR3: TGTGCCAGCAGCTTTTGGGTAAACACTGAAGCTTTCTTT.

The chain links TRBV6-5 to TRBJ2-7, with D possibly being TRBD1 (5 bases). The germline V and J ends were trimmed by 5 bases and 6 bases, with 20 bases remaining between them. The CDR3 has 15 residues. Germline values: CDR1 MNHEY, CDR2 SVGAGI. The chain's CDR3 is CASSQGMAGIGEQYF. In DNA form, the CDR3 reads TGTGCCAGCAGTCAGGGCATGGCAGGGATTGGCGAGCAGTACTTC.

The genes are TRBV28 and TRBJ2-3; 11 nucleotides align to TRBD2. This CDR3 region has 16 residues. From germline, CDR1 is MDHEN and CDR2 SYDVKM. Losses at the gene ends were 5 bases for V and 4 bases for J; bases not matched to a gene: 8. CDR3: CASSETTSGRADTQYF. Here the CDR3 DNA reads TGTGCCAGCAGTGAAACTACTAGCGGGAGAGCAGATACGCAGTATTTT.

This clone was recorded only once. The chain joins TRBV12-3 or TRBV12-4 to TRBJ2-1; 8 nucleotides match TRBD1. The CDR3 has 12 amino acids. V was clipped by 6 bases and J by 8 bases; unmatched bases: 3. The CDR3 region has the DNA TGTGCCAGCAGGGACAGGGCCTATGAGCAGTTCTTC. Translating it yields CASRDRAYEQFF.

The chain combines TRBV5-1 with TRBJ1-6; 8 positions match TRBD1. Germline V gives CDR1 SGHRS, CDR2 YFSETQ. With V trimmed by 6 bases and J by 7 bases, 9 bases remained unmatched. This CDR3 region has 15 residues. CDR3 protein: CASTQTGERNSPLHF. The CDR3 DNA sequence: TGCGCCAGCACACAGACAGGGGAAAGGAATTCACCCCTCCACTTT.

The chain is built from TRBV7-2 and TRBJ2-1, with 8 bases matching TRBD2. The CDR3 sequence is 18 residues long. CDR1 and CDR2 from the germline V gene are SGHTA and FQGNSA. With V trimmed by 1 base and J by 4 bases, 12 bases remained unmatched. CDR3 loop: CASSLVGASGSYYNEQFF. Written as DNA, the CDR3 is TGTGCCAGCAGCTTAGTAGGGGCTAGCGGGTCATATTACAATGAGCAGTTCTTC.

A note on this clone: Other DNA variants within this sample encode the same CDR3. The chain joins TRBV19 to TRBJ1-5; 8 bases are a match to TRBD1. The germline gives CDR1 LNHDA, CDR2 SQIVND (reference sequence). The ends lost 6 bases at V and 4 bases at J; junction bases unmatched: 2. The CDR3 has 13 residues. CDR3 residues: CASRTGENQPQHF. DNA of the CDR3: TGTGCCAGTAGGACAGGGGAAAATCAGCCCCAGCATTTT.

In this sample, this clone turned up a few times. The chain carries TRBV7-2 and TRBJ1-2; D gene ambiguous. The V gene lost 4 bases and the J gene lost 5 bases, with 8 bases spanning the gap. Germline V gives CDR1 SGHTA, CDR2 FQGNSA. The CDR3 covers 12 residues. The CDR3 nucleotides read TGTGCCAGCAGCTCCCTGGGGTATGGCTACACCTTC. It codes for CASSSLGYGYTF.